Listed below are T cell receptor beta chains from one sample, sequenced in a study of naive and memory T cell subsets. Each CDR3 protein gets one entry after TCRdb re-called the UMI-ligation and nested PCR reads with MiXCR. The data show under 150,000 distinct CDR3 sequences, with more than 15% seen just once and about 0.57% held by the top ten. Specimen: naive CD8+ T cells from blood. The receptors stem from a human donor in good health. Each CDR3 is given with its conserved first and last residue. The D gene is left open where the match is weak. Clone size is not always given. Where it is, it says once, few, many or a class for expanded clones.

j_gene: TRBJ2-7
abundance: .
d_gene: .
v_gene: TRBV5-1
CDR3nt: TGCGCCAGCAGTCCTTGGGGCCACGAGCAGTACTTC
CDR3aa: CASSPWGHEQYF

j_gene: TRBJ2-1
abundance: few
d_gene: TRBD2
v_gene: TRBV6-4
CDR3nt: TGTGCCAGCAGTGTAACTAGCGGGACATACAATGAGCAGTTCTTC
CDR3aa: CASSVTSGTYNEQFF

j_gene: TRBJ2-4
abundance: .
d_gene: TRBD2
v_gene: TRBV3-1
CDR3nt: TGTGCCAGCAGCCAAGGGACTAGCGGGCTCTCCAAAAACATTCAGTACTTC
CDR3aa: CASSQGTSGLSKNIQYF

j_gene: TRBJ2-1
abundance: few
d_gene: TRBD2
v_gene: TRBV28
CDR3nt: TGTGCCAGCAGTCCCTGGGGACTAGCGGGAGACAATGAGCAGTTCTTC
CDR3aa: CASSPWGLAGDNEQFF

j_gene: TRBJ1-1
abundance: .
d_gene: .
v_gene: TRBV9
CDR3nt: TGTGCCAGCAGCGTAGTGGGAAGGGATGGGAACACTGAAGCTTTCTTT
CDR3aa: CASSVVGRDGNTEAFF

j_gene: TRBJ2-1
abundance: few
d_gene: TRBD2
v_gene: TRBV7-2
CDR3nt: TGTGCCAGCAGCTTAGTTTCTACTAGCGGGGCCTACAATGAGCAGTTCTTC
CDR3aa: CASSLVSTSGAYNEQFF

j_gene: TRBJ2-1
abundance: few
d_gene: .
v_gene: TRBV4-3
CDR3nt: TGCGCCAGCAGCCAAGATTCGACTAGGCGGAATGAGCAGTTCTTC
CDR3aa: CASSQDSTRRNEQFF

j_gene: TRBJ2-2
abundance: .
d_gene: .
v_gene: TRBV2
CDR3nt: TGTGCCAGCAGGGTTCGGGACGGAAGAACCGGGGAGCTGTTTTTT
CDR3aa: CASRVRDGRTGELFF

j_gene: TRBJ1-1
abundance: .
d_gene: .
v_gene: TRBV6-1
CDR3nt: TGTGCCAGCAGTGAAGAAGTGGAGCACACTGAAGCTTTCTTT
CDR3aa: CASSEEVEHTEAFF

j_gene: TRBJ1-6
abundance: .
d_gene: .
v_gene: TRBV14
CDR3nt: TGTGCCAGCAGCCTACGGAACTATAATTCACCCCTCCACTTT
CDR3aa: CASSLRNYNSPLHF

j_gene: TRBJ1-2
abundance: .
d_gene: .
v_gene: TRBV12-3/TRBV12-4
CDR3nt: TGTGCCAGCAGCTCCTCCCTTTATGGGGGGCAAGGCTACACCTTC
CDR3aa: CASSSSLYGGQGYTF

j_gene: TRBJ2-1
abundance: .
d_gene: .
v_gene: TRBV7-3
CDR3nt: TGTGCCAGCAGCCTGGGGCCTGGGTTTTATGAGCAGTTCTTC
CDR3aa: CASSLGPGFYEQFF

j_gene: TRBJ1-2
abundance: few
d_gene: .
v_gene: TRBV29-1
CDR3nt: TGCAGCGTTGAACCTGAGACGGGCTATGGCTACACCTTC
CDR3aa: CSVEPETGYGYTF

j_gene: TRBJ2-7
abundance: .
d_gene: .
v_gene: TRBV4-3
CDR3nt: TGCGCCAGCAGCCACGAAACGACTAGGGAGGAGCAGTACTTC
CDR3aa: CASSHETTREEQYF

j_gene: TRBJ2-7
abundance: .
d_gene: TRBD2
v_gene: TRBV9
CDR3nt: TGTGCCAGCAGCCCGTGGGGGGGAACATCCTACGAGCAGTACTTC
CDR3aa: CASSPWGGTSYEQYF

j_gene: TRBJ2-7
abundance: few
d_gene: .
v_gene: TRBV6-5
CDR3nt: TGTGCCAGCAGCCCTTCTGTCTTCGGGTTTCACGAGCAGTACTTC
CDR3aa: CASSPSVFGFHEQYF

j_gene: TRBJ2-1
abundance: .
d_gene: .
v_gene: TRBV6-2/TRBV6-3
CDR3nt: TGTGCCACTGAGGAGGGTGGCTATGAGCAGTTCTTC
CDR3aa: CATEEGGYEQFF

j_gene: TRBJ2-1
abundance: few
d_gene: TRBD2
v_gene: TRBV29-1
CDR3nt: TGCAGCGTTGAGAAGCGGGACTACAATGAGCAGTTCTTC
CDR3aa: CSVEKRDYNEQFF

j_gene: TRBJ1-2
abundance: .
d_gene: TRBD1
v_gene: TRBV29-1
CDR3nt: TGCAGCGTTGAAGCCGGAGAGACAGGGTGGTATGGCTACACCTTC
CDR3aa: CSVEAGETGWYGYTF

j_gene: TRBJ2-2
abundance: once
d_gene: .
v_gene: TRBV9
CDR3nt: TGTGCCAGCAGCTCCCCCGACACCGGGGAGCTGTTTTTT
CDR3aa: CASSSPDTGELFF

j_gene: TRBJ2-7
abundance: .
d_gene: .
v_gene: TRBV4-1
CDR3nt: TGCGCCAGCAGCCAAGATGTCATTACCTACGAGCAGTACTTC
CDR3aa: CASSQDVITYEQYF

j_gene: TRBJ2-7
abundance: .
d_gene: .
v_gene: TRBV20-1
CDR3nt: TGCAGTGCTAGTTGGTCGCTCACCTACGAGCAGTACTTC
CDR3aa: CSASWSLTYEQYF

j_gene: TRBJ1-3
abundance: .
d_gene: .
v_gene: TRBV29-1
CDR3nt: TGCAGCGTTGAAGATTCGGCGGCTGGAAACACCATATATTTT
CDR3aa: CSVEDSAAGNTIYF

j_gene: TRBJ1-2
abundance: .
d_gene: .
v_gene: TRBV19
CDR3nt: TGTGCCAGTAGTATAGTACCTGGGACGGACTATGGCTACACCTTC
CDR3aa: CASSIVPGTDYGYTF

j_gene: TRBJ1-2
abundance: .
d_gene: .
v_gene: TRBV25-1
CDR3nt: TGTGCCAGCAGCCCGGCGTTTAACTATGGCTACACCTTC
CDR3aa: CASSPAFNYGYTF

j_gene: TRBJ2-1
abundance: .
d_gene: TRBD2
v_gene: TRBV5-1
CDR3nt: TGCGCCAGCAGCTTGGCCCTAGCGGGGGTTTACAATGAGCAGTTCTTC
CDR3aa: CASSLALAGVYNEQFF

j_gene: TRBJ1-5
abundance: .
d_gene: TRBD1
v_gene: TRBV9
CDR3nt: TGTGCCAGCAGCACTACAGGGGAGCCTAATCAGCCCCAGCATTTT
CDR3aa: CASSTTGEPNQPQHF

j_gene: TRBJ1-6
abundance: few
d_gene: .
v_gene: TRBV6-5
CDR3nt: TGTGCCAGCACCTCTGGGGGGACCTATAATTCACCCCTCCACTTT
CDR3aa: CASTSGGTYNSPLHF

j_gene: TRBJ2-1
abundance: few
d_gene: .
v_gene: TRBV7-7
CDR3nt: TGTGCCAGCAGCTTAGCGGACGATAGCTCCTACAATGAGCAGTTCTTC
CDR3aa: CASSLADDSSYNEQFF

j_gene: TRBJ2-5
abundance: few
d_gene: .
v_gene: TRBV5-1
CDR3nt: TGCGCCAGCAGCTTGGGGTTGACGGGACGTAACCAAGAGACCCAGTACTTC
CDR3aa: CASSLGLTGRNQETQYF

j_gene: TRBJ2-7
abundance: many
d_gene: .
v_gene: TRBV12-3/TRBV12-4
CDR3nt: TGTGCCAGCAGTTTAGGGCAGGGGTACTACGAGCAGTACTTC
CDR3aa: CASSLGQGYYEQYF

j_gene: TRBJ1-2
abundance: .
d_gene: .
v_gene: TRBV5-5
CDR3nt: TGTGCCAGCAGCGCCTCCGAGGTGCACTTATATGGCTACACCTTC
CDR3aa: CASSASEVHLYGYTF

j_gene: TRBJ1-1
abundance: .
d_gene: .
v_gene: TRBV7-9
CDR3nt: TGTGCCAGCAGCCCCGTGGGCACTGAAGCTTTCTTT
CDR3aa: CASSPVGTEAFF

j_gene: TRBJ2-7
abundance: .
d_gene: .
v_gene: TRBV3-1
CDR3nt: TGTGCCAGCAGCTATGCTGAGGGGTACGAGCAGTACTTC
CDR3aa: CASSYAEGYEQYF

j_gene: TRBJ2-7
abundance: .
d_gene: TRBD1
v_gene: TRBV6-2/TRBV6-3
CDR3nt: TGTGCCAGCAGTTACTCCGGCCCCCGGACAGGGGGCAAGGACGAGCAGTACTTC
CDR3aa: CASSYSGPRTGGKDEQYF

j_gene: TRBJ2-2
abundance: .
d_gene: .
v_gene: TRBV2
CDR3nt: TGTGCCAGCAGAGGACTCCCAGCGGGTGGCACCGGGGAGCTGTTTTTT
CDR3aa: CASRGLPAGGTGELFF

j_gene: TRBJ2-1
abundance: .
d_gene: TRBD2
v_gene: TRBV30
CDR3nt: TGTGCCTGGAGTGGGGTAGCGGGGTACAATGAGCAGTTCTTC
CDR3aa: CAWSGVAGYNEQFF

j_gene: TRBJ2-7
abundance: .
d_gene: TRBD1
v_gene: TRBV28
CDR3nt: TGTGCCAGCAGTCCGATCGGGACAGGGAGCTCCTACGAGCAGTACTTC
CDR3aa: CASSPIGTGSSYEQYF

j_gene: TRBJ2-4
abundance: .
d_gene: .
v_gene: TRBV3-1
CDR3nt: TGTGCCAGCAGCCAAGACATTCAGTACTTC
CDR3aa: CASSQDIQYF

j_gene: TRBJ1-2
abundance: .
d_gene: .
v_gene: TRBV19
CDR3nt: TGTGCCAGTAGTTCACAGGGCGATTATGGCTACACCTTC
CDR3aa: CASSSQGDYGYTF

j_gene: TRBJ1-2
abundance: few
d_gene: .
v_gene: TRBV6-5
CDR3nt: TGTGCCAGCAGTTACTCGGTTGAGTACCCAGGGGGCTACACCTTC
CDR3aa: CASSYSVEYPGGYTF

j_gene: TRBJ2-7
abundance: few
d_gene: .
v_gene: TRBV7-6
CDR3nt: TGTGCCAGCGGCCCCCGCAGCCCCTACGAGCAGTACTTC
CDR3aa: CASGPRSPYEQYF

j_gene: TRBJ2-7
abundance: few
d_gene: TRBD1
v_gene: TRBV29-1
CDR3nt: TGCAGCGTTGCGACAGGGGAATACGAGCAGTACTTC
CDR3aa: CSVATGEYEQYF

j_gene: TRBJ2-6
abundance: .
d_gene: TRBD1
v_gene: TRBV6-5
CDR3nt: TGTGCCAGCAGTTACGACGGGACAGGGGGCACTTCTGGGGCCAACGTCCTGACTTTC
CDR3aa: CASSYDGTGGTSGANVLTF

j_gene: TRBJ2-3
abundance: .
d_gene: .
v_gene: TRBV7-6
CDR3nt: TGTGCCAGCAGCTTAGGGGGTGGGGGAGATACGCAGTATTTT
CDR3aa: CASSLGGGGDTQYF

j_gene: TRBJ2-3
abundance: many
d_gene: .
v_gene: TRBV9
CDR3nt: TGTGCCAGCAGCGTCGCCGGCACAGATACGCAGTATTTT
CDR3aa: CASSVAGTDTQYF

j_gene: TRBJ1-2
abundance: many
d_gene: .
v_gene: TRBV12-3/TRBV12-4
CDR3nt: TGTGCCAGCAGTTTAGAACTTCCTGGCTACACCTTC
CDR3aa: CASSLELPGYTF

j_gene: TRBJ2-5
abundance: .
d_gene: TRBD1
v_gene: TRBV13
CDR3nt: TGTGCCAGCAGCCCGCGGACAGGGAAAGAGACCCAGTACTTC
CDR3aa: CASSPRTGKETQYF

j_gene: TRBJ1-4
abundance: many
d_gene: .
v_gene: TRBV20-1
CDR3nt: TGCAGTGCTAGAGATTATCAGGGGAGTCGTGAAAAACTGTTTTTT
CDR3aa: CSARDYQGSREKLFF

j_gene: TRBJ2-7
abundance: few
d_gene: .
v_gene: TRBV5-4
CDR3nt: TGTGCCAGCAGCTTAAGCCCGGAGGTTGGCGAGCAGTACTTC
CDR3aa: CASSLSPEVGEQYF

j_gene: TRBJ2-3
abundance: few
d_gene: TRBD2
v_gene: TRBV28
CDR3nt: TGTGCCAGCAGTCGAAGCTCGCTACAAATAGCGGGATCAGATACGCAGTATTTT
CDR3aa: CASSRSSLQIAGSDTQYF

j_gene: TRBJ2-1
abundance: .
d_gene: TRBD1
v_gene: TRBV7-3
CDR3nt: TGTGCCAGCAGCCCGGACAGGGGGGGGGAGCAGTTCTTC
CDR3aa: CASSPDRGGEQFF

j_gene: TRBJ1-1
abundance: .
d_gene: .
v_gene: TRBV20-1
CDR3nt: TGCAGTGCTAGACCGGGGCTGAACACTGAAGCTTTCTTT
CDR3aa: CSARPGLNTEAFF